This T cell receptor beta chain stems from a study of blood T cell repertoires in COVID-19. Study details: The United States, Italy and Spain were the sources of the acute and convalescent COVID-19 samples.

Sequenced by immunoSEQ multiplex PCR; TCRdb stores in-frame clones only, minus some. This sample has about 170,000 clones, with 87% found just once. The receptor's source is a man younger than 30 with active or convalescent COVID-19. The sample was peripheral blood.

CDR3 protein: CASSLGGGRYNEQFF. CDR3 bases: TGTGCCAGCAGCTTAGGCGGGGGCCGGTACAATGAGCAGTTCTTC. The chain recombines TRBV5-6 with TRBJ2-1, with D possibly being TRBD2 (7 bases). The germline V gene has CDR1 SGHDT and CDR2 YYEEEE. This CDR3 is built from 15 residues. With 2 bases removed from V and 4 bases from J, the gap between germline ends came to 13 bases. The full variable domain, with the rest looked up from reference TRBV5-6 and TRBJ2-1, is DAGVTQSPTHLIKTRGQQVTLRCSPKSGHDTVSWYQQALGQGPQFIFQYYEEEERQRGNFPDRFSGHQFPNYSSELNVNALLLGDSALYLCASSLGGGRYNEQFFGPGTRLTVL.